Listed below are T cell receptor beta chains from one sample, sequenced in a study of T cells in Graves' hyperthyroidism and ophthalmopathy. From the multiplex PCR reads, TCRdb called clonotypes with MiXCR, one entry per CDR3 protein. The sample holds approximately 600,000 distinct CDR3 sequences; roughly 14% are singletons and the top ten take about 4%. Sequencing used blood. The receptor source for this set is a woman between 40 and 55 years old with Graves' ophthalmopathy. CDR3s include the opening cysteine and the closing phenylalanine or tryptophan. A D gene is named only where the DNA matches it firmly. Clone size, where shown, is once, few, many, or a class for clones that have expanded.

D gene,clone size,J gene,V gene,CDR3 protein,CDR3 DNA
NA,NA,TRBJ2-7,TRBV7-2,CASSLGDNSYEQYF,TGTGCCAGCAGCTTAGGGGACAACTCCTACGAGCAGTACTTC
NA,NA,TRBJ2-1,TRBV28,CASRQGGTYNEQFF,TGTGCCAGCAGGCAGGGCGGGACTTACAATGAGCAGTTCTTC
NA,many,TRBJ1-1,TRBV19,CASSTQGTSEAFF,TGTGCCAGTAGTACACAGGGTACCTCTGAAGCTTTCTTT
TRBD1,few,TRBJ2-7,TRBV19,CASSPGITQGAPTYEQYF,TGTGCCAGTAGTCCCGGAATAACGCAGGGGGCGCCTACCTACGAGCAGTACTTC
TRBD1,few,TRBJ1-2,TRBV4-1,CASSPLGGGQGYGYTF,TGCGCCAGCAGCCCACTTGGGGGGGGACAGGGCTATGGCTACACCTTC
NA,many,TRBJ2-7,TRBV2,CATRALGTYEQYF,TGTGCCACCCGCGCCTTAGGGACCTACGAGCAGTACTTC
TRBD2,NA,TRBJ2-2,TRBV4-1,CASSQDSPLAINTGELFF,TGCGCCAGCAGCCAAGACTCACCACTAGCGATAAACACCGGGGAGCTGTTTTTT
TRBD2,many,TRBJ2-5,TRBV29-1,CSGRGSREEETQYF,TGCAGCGGCCGAGGGTCACGGGAGGAAGAGACCCAGTACTTC
TRBD1,many,TRBJ1-2,TRBV11-2,CASSLVTGNYGYTF,TGTGCCAGCAGCTTGGTGACAGGGAACTATGGCTACACCTTC
NA,many,TRBJ2-5,TRBV10-1,CASSLDLGQTQYF,TGCGCCAGCAGTTTGGACCTCGGGCAGACCCAGTACTTC
TRBD2,many,TRBJ2-2,TRBV28,CASSLYGLAGTGELFF,TGTGCCAGCAGTTTATATGGACTAGCGGGCACCGGGGAGCTGTTTTTT
NA,many,TRBJ1-6,TRBV30,CACQGGGTYNSPLHF,TGTGCCTGCCAAGGGGGGGGCACCTATAATTCACCCCTCCACTTT
TRBD2,NA,TRBJ2-1,TRBV7-2,CASSLSGRIGNEQFF,TGTGCCAGCAGCCTTAGCGGGAGGATTGGCAATGAGCAGTTCTTC
TRBD1,many,TRBJ2-5,TRBV27,CASSSHPGQGIETQYF,TGTGCCAGCAGTTCCCATCCGGGACAGGGAATAGAGACCCAGTACTTC
TRBD2,many,TRBJ2-7,TRBV25-1,CASSDNSGSFYEQYF,TGTGCCAGCAGTGATAATAGCGGGTCCTTCTACGAGCAGTACTTC
NA,many,TRBJ2-6,TRBV5-1,CATSTVGDAGANVLTF,TGCGCCACATCTACGGTGGGGGACGCTGGGGCCAACGTCCTGACTTTC
NA,many,TRBJ1-1,TRBV10-3,CAISESGMAGSDTEAFF,TGTGCCATCAGTGAGTCAGGTATGGCAGGGTCAGACACTGAAGCTTTCTTT
NA,many,TRBJ2-5,TRBV10-3,CAISEGSGATQYF,TGTGCCATCAGTGAGGGTTCAGGGGCGACCCAGTACTTC
NA,many,TRBJ1-1,TRBV3-1,CASRRTTGFGGTEAFF,TGTGCCAGCAGACGCACTACAGGGTTCGGGGGCACTGAAGCTTTCTTT
NA,many,TRBJ1-1,TRBV7-9,CASNKGNTEAFF,TGTGCCAGCAACAAGGGGAACACTGAAGCTTTCTTT
NA,NA,TRBJ2-2,TRBV4-3,CASSQDWSGNTGELFF,TGCGCCAGCAGCCAAGACTGGAGCGGGAACACCGGGGAGCTGTTTTTT
TRBD1,once,TRBJ2-7,TRBV6-1,CASSDAGTGGPSYEQYF,TGTGCCAGCAGTGATGCCGGGACAGGGGGACCTTCCTACGAGCAGTACTTC
TRBD1,many,TRBJ2-7,TRBV12-5,CASGLRSGTETYEQYF,TGTGCTAGTGGTTTGCGATCCGGGACAGAAACCTACGAGCAGTACTTC
NA,many,TRBJ1-1,TRBV6-1,CASSTRAFSNTEAFF,TGTGCCAGCAGTACGCGGGCCTTCTCGAACACTGAAGCTTTCTTT
NA,many,TRBJ2-7,TRBV30,CAWSDPDKTYEQYF,TGTGCCTGGTCAGACCCGGACAAGACCTACGAGCAGTACTTC